This TCR beta chain emerged from a study of blood T cell repertoires in COVID-19. Germline values: CDR1 MGHRA, CDR2 YSYEKL. CDR3 length: 16 amino acids. V was cut by 0 bases and J by 5 bases, with 16 bases left in between. Sequenced by immunoSEQ multiplex PCR; TCRdb stores in-frame clones only, minus some. The table includes fewer than 150,000 clones, roughly 81% detected once. The specimen sequenced was peripheral blood. The sequence was collected from a human donor in a cohort sampled during active COVID-19. This chain uses TRBV4-1 with TRBJ1-2, with D possibly TRBD1 on 5 matching bases. CDR3 sequence reads: CASSQDGGGGRYGYTF. The CDR3 region has the DNA TGCGCCAGCAGCCAAGATGGTGGCGGGGGGAGATATGGCTACACCTTC.